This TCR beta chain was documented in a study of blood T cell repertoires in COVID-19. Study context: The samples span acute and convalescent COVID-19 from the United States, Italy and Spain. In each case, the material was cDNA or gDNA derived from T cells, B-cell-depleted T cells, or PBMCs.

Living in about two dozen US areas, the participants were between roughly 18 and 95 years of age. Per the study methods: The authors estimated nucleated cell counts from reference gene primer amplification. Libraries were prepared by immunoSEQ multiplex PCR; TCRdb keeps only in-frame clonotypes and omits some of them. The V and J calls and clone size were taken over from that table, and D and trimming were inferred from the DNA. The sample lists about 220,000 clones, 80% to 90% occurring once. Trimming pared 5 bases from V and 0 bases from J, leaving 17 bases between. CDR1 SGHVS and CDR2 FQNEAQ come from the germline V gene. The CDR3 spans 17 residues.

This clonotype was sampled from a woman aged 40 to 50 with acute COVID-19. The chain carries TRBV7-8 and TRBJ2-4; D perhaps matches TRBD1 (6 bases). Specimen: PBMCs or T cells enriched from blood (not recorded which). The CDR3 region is CASSLPGTRGAKNIQYF. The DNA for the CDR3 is TGTGCCAGCAGCCTCCCCGGAACCAGGGGAGCCAAAAACATTCAGTACTTC.